This TCR beta chain was recorded in a study of shared clonotypes between healthy human individuals. Deep was the level used in running the assay. The data were produced by immunoSEQ multiplex PCR, yet TCRdb's version contains in-frame clones alone and is incomplete. The sample records about 480,000 clones, approximately 85% being singletons. The germline V gene has CDR1 LGHNA and CDR2 YSLEER. This CDR3 region has 13 residues. Trimming stripped 0 bases from V and 4 bases from J, with 6 bases between. This clone was counted once. The specimen sequenced was PBMCs. The chain uses TRBV4-3 and TRBJ2-5; D uncertain. The clonotype originates from a woman aged 40 to 50 in good health. Some clones in this sample may be carry-over from other donors' samples. The CDR3 region has the DNA TGCGCCAGCAGCCAAGATTTACCAGAGACCCAGTACTTC. Translation: CASSQDLPETQYF.